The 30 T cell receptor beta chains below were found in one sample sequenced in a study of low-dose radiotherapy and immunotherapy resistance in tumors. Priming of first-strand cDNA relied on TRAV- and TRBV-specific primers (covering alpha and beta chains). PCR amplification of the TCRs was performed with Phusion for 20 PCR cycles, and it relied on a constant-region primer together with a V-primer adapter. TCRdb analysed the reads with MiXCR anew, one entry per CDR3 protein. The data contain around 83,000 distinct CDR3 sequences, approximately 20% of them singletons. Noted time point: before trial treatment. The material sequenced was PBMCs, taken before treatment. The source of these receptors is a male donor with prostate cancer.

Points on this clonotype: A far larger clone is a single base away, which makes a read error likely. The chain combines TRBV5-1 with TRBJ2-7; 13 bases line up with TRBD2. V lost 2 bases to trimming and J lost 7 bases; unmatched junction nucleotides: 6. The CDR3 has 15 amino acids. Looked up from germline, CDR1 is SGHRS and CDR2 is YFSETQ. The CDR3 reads CASSLQLAGGIEQYF. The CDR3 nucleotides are TGCGCCAGCAGCTTACAACTAGCGGGAGGGATTGAGCAGTACTTC.

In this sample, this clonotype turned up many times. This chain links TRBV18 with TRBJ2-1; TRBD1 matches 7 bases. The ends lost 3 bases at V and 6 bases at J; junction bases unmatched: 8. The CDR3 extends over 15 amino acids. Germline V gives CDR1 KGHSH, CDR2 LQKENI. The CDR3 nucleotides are TGTGCCAGCTCACCCCCGGGACAGCCTGTCAATGAGCAGTTCTTC. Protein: CASSPPGQPVNEQFF.

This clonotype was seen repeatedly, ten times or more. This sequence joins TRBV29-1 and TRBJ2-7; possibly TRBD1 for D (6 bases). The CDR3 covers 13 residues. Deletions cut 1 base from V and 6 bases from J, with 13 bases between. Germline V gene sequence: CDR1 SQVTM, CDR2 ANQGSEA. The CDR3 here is CSVEAQQGAEQYF. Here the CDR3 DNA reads TGCAGCGTTGAAGCTCAACAGGGAGCCGAGCAGTACTTC.

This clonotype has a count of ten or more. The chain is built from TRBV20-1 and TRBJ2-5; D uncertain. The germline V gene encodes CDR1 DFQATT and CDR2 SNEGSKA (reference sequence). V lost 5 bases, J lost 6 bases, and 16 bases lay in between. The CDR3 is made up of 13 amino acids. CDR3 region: CSAEPPVAKTQYF. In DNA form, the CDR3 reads TGCAGTGCTGAGCCCCCGGTCGCCAAGACCCAGTACTTC.

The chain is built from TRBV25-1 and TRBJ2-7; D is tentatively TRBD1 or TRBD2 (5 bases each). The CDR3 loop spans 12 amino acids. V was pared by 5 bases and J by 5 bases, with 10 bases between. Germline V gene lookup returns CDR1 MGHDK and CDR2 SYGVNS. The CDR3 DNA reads TGTGCCAGCAGTTCTCGGGGCAACGAGCAGTACTTC. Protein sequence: CASSSRGNEQYF.

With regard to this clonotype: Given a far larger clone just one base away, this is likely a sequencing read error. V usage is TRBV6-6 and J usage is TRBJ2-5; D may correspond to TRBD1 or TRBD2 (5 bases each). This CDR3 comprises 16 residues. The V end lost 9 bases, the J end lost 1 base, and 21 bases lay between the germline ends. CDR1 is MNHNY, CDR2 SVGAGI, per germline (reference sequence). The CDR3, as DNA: TGTGCCAGAAGTGAAGGGACGGACTCCACCCAAGAGACCCAGTACTTC. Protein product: CARSEGTDSTQETQYF.

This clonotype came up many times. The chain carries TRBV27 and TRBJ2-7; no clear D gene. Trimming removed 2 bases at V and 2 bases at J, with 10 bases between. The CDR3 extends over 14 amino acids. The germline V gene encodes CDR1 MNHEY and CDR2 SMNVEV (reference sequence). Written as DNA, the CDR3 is TGTGCCAGCAGTTTAGATCGGCGCGCCTACGAGCAGTACTTC. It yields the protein CASSLDRRAYEQYF.

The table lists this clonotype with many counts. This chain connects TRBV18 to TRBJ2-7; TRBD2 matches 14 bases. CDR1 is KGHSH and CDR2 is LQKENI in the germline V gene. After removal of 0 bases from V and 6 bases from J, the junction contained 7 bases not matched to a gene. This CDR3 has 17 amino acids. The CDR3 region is CASSPPGTSGRTGEQYF. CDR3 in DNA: TGTGCCAGCTCACCACCCGGGACTAGCGGGAGAACGGGCGAGCAGTACTTC. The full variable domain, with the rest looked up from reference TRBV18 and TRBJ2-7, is NAGVMQNPRHLVRRRGQEARLRCSPMKGHSHVYWYRQLPEEGLKFMVYLQKENIIDESGMPKERFSAEFPKEGPSILRIQQVVRGDSAAYFCASSPPGTSGRTGEQYFGPGTRLTVT.

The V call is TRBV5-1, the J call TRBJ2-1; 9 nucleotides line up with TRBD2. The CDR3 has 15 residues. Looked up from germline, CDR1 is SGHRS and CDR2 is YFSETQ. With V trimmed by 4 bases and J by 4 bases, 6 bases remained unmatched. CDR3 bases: TGCGCCAGCAGCCTAGAGCGGGGGGTATACAATGAGCAGTTCTTC. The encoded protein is CASSLERGVYNEQFF.

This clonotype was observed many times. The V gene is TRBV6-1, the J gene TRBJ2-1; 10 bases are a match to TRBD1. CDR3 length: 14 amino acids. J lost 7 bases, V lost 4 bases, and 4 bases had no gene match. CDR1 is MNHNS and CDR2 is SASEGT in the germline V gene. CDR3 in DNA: TGTGCCAGCAGTGTCCAGGACAGGGGGAATGAGCAGTTCTTC. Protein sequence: CASSVQDRGNEQFF.

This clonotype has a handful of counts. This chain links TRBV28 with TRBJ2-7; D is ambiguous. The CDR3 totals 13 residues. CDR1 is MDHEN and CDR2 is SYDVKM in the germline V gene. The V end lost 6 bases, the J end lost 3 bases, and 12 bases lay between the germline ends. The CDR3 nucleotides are TGTGCCAGCAGCCCACCCCCCAACTACGAGCAGTACTTC. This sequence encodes CASSPPPNYEQYF.

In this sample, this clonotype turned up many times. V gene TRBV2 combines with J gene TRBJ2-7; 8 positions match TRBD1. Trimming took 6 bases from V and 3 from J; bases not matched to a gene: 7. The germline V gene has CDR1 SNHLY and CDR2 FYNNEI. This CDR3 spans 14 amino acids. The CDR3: CASSADRGGYEQYF. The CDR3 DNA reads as TGTGCCAGCAGCGCCGACAGGGGAGGCTACGAGCAGTACTTC.

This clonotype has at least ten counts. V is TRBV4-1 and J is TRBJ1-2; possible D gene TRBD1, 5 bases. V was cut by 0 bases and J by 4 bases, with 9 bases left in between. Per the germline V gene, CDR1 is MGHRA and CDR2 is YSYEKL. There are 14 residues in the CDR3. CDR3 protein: CASSQDRTSYGYTF. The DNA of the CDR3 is TGCGCCAGCAGCCAAGATAGGACAAGCTATGGCTACACCTTC.

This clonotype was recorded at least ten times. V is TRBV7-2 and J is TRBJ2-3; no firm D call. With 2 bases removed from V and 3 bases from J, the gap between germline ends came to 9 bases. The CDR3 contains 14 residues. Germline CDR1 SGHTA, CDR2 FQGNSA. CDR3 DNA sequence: TGTGCCAGCAGCTTATGGGCCAATACAGATACGCAGTATTTT. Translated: CASSLWANTDTQYF. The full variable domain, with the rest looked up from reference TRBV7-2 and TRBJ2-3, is GAGVSQSPSNKVTEKGKDVELRCDPISGHTALYWYRQSLGQGLEFLIYFQGNSAPDKSGLPSDRFSAERTGGSVSTLTIQRTQQEDSAVYLCASSLWANTDTQYFGPGTRLTVL.

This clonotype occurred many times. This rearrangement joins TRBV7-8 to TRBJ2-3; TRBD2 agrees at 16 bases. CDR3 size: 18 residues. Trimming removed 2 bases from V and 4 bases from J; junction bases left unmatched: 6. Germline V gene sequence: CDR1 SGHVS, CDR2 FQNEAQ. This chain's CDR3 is CASSLPSGTSGGADTQYF. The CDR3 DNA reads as TGTGCCAGCAGCTTACCCTCGGGGACTAGCGGGGGGGCAGATACGCAGTATTTT.

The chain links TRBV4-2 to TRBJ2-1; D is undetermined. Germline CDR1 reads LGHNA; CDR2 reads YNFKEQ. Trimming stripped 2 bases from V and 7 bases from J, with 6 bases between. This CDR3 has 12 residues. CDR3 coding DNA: TGTGCCAGCAGCCAATCGGCGAATGAGCAGTTCTTC. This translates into CASSQSANEQFF.

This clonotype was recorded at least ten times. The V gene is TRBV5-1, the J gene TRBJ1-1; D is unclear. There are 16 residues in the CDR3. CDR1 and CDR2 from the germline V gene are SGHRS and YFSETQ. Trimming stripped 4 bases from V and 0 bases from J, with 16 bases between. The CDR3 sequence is CASSPPSGEMNTEAFF. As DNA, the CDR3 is TGCGCCAGCAGCCCACCTTCTGGGGAGATGAACACTGAAGCTTTCTTT.

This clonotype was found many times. The CDR3 loop reads CASSPIPRSTDTQYF. The DNA of the CDR3 is TGTGCCAGCTCACCAATCCCGAGATCCACAGATACGCAGTATTTT. The chain is built from TRBV18 and TRBJ2-3; D not certain. Germline loops: CDR1 KGHSH, CDR2 LQKENI. Trimming removed 2 bases at V and 2 bases at J, with 11 bases between. CDR3 length: 15 amino acids.

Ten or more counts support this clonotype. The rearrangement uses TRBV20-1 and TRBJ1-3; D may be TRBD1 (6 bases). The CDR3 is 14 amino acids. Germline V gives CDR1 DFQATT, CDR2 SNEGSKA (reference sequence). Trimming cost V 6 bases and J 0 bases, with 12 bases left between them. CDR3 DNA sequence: TGCAGTGCAGCAGGGGTTCTCTCTGGAAACACCATATATTTT. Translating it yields CSAAGVLSGNTIYF.

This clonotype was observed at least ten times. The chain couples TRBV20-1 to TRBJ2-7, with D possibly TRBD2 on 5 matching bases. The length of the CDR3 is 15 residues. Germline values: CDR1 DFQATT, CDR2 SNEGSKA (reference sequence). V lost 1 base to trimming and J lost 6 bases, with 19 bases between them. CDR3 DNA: TGCAGTGCTAGAGTAGAAGGAGGAGTGCGACGCGAGCAGTACTTC. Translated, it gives CSARVEGGVRREQYF.

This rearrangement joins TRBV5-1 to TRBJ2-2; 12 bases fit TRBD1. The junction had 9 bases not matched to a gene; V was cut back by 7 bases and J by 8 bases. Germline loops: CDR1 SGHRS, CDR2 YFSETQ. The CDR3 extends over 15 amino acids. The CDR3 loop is CASSTGQGAQGELFF. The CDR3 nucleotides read TGCGCCAGCTCTACGGGACAGGGGGCTCAAGGGGAGCTGTTTTTT. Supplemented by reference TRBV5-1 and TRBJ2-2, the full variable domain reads KAGVTQTPRYLIKTRGQQVTLSCSPISGHRSVSWYQQTPGQGLQFLFEYFSETQRNKGNFPGRFSGRQFSNSRSEMNVSTLELGDSALYLCASSTGQGAQGELFFGEGSRLTVL.

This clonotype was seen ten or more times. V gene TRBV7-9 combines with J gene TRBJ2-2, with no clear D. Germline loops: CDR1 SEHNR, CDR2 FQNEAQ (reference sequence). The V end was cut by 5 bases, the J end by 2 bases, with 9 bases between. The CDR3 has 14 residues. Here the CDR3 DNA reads TGTGCCAGCAGCCACCCCAAAAACACCGGGGAGCTGTTTTTT. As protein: CASSHPKNTGELFF.

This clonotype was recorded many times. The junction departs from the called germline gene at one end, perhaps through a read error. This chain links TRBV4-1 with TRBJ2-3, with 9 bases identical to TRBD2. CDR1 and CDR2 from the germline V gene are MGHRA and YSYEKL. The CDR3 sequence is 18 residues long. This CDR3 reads CASSQVQERGVSTDMQYF. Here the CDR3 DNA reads TGCGCCAGCAGCCAAGTACAAGAGCGGGGGGTTAGCACAGATATGCAGTATTTT.

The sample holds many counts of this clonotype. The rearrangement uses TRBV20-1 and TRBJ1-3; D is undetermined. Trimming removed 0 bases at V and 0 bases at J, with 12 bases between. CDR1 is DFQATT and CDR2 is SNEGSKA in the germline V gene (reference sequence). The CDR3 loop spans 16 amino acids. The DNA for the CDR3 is TGCAGTGCTAGAGATTCCGTTTGGGGCTCTGGAAACACCATATATTTT. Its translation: CSARDSVWGSGNTIYF.

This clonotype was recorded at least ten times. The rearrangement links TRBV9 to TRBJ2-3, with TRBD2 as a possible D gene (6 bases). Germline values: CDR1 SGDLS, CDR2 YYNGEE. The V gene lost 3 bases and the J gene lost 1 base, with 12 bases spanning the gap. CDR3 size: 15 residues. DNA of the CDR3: TGTGCCAGCAGCGCGGACGGGGGAGGCACAGATACGCAGTATTTT. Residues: CASSADGGGTDTQYF.

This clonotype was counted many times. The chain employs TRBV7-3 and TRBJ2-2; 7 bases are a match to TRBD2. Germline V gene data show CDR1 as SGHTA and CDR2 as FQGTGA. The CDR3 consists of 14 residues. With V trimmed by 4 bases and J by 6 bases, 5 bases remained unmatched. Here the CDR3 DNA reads TGTGCCAGCAGCTCAAGACTAGCATCCGGGGAGCTGTTTTTT. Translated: CASSSRLASGELFF.

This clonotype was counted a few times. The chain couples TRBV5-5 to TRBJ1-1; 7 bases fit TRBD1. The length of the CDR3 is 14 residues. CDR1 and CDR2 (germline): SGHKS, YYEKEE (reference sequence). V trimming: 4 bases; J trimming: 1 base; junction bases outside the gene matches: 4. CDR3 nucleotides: TGTGCCAGCAGCAGGACAGGCGGGAACACTGAAGCTTTCTTT. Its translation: CASSRTGGNTEAFF. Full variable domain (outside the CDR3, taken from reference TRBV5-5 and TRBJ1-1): DAGVTQSPTHLIKTRGQQVTLRCSPISGHKSVSWYQQVLGQGPQFIFQYYEKEERGRGNFPDRFSARQFPNYSSELNVNALLLGDSALYLCASSRTGGNTEAFFGQGTRLTVV.

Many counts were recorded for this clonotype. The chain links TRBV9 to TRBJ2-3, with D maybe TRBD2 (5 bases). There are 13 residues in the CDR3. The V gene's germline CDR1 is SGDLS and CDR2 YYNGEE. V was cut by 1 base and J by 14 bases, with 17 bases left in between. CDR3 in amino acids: CASSVNGLLDAYF. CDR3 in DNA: TGTGCCAGCAGCGTAAATGGACTCTTAGATGCGTATTTT.

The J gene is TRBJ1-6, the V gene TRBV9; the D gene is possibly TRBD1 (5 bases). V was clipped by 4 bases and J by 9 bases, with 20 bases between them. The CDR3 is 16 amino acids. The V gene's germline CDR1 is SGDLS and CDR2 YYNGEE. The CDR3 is CASSYNTGQTISPLHF. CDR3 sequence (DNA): TGTGCCAGCAGCTATAACACTGGACAAACTATTTCACCCCTCCACTTT.

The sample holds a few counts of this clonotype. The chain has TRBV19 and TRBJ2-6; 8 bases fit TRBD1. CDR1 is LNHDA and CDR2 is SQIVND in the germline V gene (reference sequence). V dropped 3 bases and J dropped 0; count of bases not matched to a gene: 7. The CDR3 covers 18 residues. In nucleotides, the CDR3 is TGTGCCAGTAGTATTCTCAGGACAGGGATCTCTGGGGCCAACGTCCTGACTTTC. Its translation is CASSILRTGISGANVLTF.